This is a list of T cell receptor beta chains from one sample in a study of vaccination effects on CD4 cells after COVID-19. Their antigen targets remain unknown. Assay used: immunoSEQ multiplex PCR; TCRdb lists only in-frame clones, some missing. Of approximately 30,000 clones in the sample, 83% were seen once. The sequences come from CD4+ T cells from PBMCs cultured with HCoV-NL63 spike peptides, collected after COVID-19 vaccination. These TCRs come from a human donor who received a COVID-19 vaccine. Some clones in this sample may be carry-over from other donors' samples. CDR3s include the opening cysteine and the closing phenylalanine or tryptophan. A D gene is named only where the DNA matches it firmly. Clone sizes are given selectively: once, few, many, or a class where the clone is expanded.

J | D | size | V | DNA | CDR3
TRBJ1-5 | NA | NA | TRBV27 | TGTGCCAGCAGGTTAAGATGGGGGGACGGATCAAATAGCAATCAGCCCCAGCATTTT | CASRLRWGDGSNSNQPQHF
TRBJ2-2 | NA | NA | TRBV4-3 | TGCGCCAGCAGCCAAGCTACACAAGCGAACACCGGGGAGCTGTTTTTT | CASSQATQANTGELFF
TRBJ1-4 | NA | NA | TRBV7-2 | TGTGCCAGCAGCTTAGAGCGCTTTGAAAAACTGTTTTTT | CASSLERFEKLFF
TRBJ2-3 | TRBD2 | NA | TRBV5-1 | TGCGCCAGCAGCGACGCCCAGGCGGGGGGTACAGATACGCAGTATTTT | CASSDAQAGGTDTQYF
TRBJ2-4 | NA | NA | TRBV29-1 | TGCAGCGTTGTAGGGGGTGTAGCCAAAAACATTCAGTACTTC | CSVVGGVAKNIQYF
TRBJ2-1 | TRBD2 | NA | TRBV2 | TGTGCCAGCATGGTGCAGGCTAGCGGCGCCAATGAGCAGTTCTTC | CASMVQASGANEQFF
TRBJ2-5 | NA | NA | TRBV14 | TGTGCCAGCAGCCACCACGGGACACCGCAAGAGACCCAGTACTTC | CASSHHGTPQETQYF
TRBJ2-5 | NA | NA | TRBV5-5 | TGTGCCAGCAGCTTGGGGGGCAGGGAGACCCAGTACTTC | CASSLGGRETQYF
TRBJ2-5 | NA | NA | TRBV5-1 | TGCGCCAGCAGCTTGCCGTCTGGGACGCGGGAGACCCAGTACTTC | CASSLPSGTRETQYF
TRBJ2-2 | NA | NA | TRBV3-1/TRBV3-2 | TGTGCCAGCAGCCAAGTCCGTAACGGGGAGCTGTTTTTT | CASSQVRNGELFF
TRBJ2-4 | NA | NA | TRBV6-5 | TGTGCCAGCAGTTACTCGAGGGGGGACATTCAGTACTTC | CASSYSRGDIQYF
TRBJ2-3 | NA | NA | TRBV30 | TGTGCCTGGAGCAGGGAGAGCACAGATACGCAGTATTTT | CAWSRESTDTQYF
TRBJ2-1 | TRBD2 | few | TRBV4-1 | TGCGCCAGCAGCCAAGAAGGAAGCGGGGCCCTTAATGAGCAGTTCTTC | CASSQEGSGALNEQFF
TRBJ1-1 | TRBD1 | NA | TRBV18 | TGTGCCAGCTCACCACCGGGACAGGGGGCTTGGGGCACTGAAGCTTTCTTT | CASSPPGQGAWGTEAFF
TRBJ1-4 | NA | NA | TRBV5-1 | TGCGCCAGCAGCTTCTCCGGCAGGGATAATGAAAAACTGTTTTTT | CASSFSGRDNEKLFF
TRBJ1-2 | NA | NA | TRBV7-2 | TGTGCCAGCAGCTTAGGCCCGGTTCCTAACTATGGCTACACCTTC | CASSLGPVPNYGYTF
TRBJ1-3 | TRBD1 | NA | TRBV29-1 | TGCAGCGTTGAAGAAGGGACAGGTGGAAACACCATATATTTT | CSVEEGTGGNTIYF
TRBJ1-1 | NA | NA | TRBV3-1/TRBV3-2 | TGTGCCAGCAGCCAAGTAATATCGAACACTGAAGCTTTCTTT | CASSQVISNTEAFF
TRBJ2-3 | NA | few | TRBV4-2 | TGTGCCAGCAGCCAAGTTCTCGGGAACACAGATACGCAGTATTTT | CASSQVLGNTDTQYF
TRBJ2-2 | NA | NA | TRBV24-1 | TGTGCCACCAGCACAGGGGACTTTAACACCGGGGAGCTGTTTTTT | CATSTGDFNTGELFF
TRBJ1-2 | TRBD1 | NA | TRBV19 | TGTGCCAGTAGCGGACCGGGACAGGGCCTAGGCTACACCTTC | CASSGPGQGLGYTF
TRBJ2-5 | NA | NA | TRBV5-1 | TGCGCCAGCAGTTGGGGCCCAGAGACCCAGTACTTC | CASSWGPETQYF
TRBJ1-6 | NA | few | TRBV30 | TGTGCCTGGAGTGTAGAAGGATACAGTTCACCCCTCCACTTT | CAWSVEGYSSPLHF
TRBJ1-6 | NA | few | TRBV3-1/TRBV3-2 | TGTGCCAGCAGCCTAGGCACCTATAATTCACCCCTCCACTTT | CASSLGTYNSPLHF
TRBJ2-1 | NA | few | TRBV18 | TGTGCCAGCTCACCACTTCAAGGATCCTACAATGAGCAGTTCTTC | CASSPLQGSYNEQFF
TRBJ2-2 | NA | NA | TRBV7-2 | TGTGCCAGCAGCAACGGGGGGCCCCTAGGGGGGGAGCTGTTTTTT | CASSNGGPLGGELFF
TRBJ2-5 | TRBD2 | NA | TRBV5-4 | TGTGCCAGCAGCTTGGTCCCTAGCGGGGGACGGGAGACCCAGTACTTC | CASSLVPSGGRETQYF
TRBJ2-2 | TRBD2 | NA | TRBV10-2 | TGCGCCAGCACCGTGATCGGGGGGGCCGGGGAGCTGTTTTTT | CASTVIGGAGELFF
TRBJ2-2 | TRBD2 | NA | TRBV7-2 | TGTGCCAGCAGCTTAGCGCCTAGCGGGGGGAACACCGGGGAGCTGTTTTTT | CASSLAPSGGNTGELFF
TRBJ2-3 | TRBD1 | NA | TRBV28 | TGTGCCAGCAGAGGGGGCAAAGGGTTTTCAGATACGCAGTATTTT | CASRGGKGFSDTQYF
TRBJ2-2 | TRBD1 | few | TRBV10-3 | TGTGCCATCAGTCTCGGGACAGGGGGCAGTGGCGGGGAGCTGTTTTTT | CAISLGTGGSGGELFF
TRBJ2-1 | NA | NA | TRBV5-6 | TGTGCCAGCATGGGGACCTACAATGAGCAGTTCTTC | CASMGTYNEQFF
TRBJ1-1 | TRBD1 | once | TRBV4-3 | TGCGCCAGCAGCCTTGGGGACAGATTGAACACTGAAGCTTTCTTT | CASSLGDRLNTEAFF
TRBJ2-5 | NA | NA | TRBV11-1 | TGTGCCAGCAGCCGAACTAGAAACACCCGACAAGAGACCCAGTACTTC | CASSRTRNTRQETQYF
TRBJ2-2 | NA | NA | TRBV6-5 | TGTGCCAGCCGGACCGGGAACACCGGGGAGCTGTTTTTT | CASRTGNTGELFF
TRBJ2-1 | TRBD2 | NA | TRBV5-8 | TGTGCCAGCAGCCATGGGACTAGCGGGGGCATCGATGAGCAGTTCTTC | CASSHGTSGGIDEQFF
TRBJ1-6 | NA | NA | TRBV6-1 | TGTGCCAGCAGTGACCCAAGGGGCCCTCTGGCTGGGTCACCCCTCCACTTT | CASSDPRGPLAGSPLHF
TRBJ1-5 | NA | NA | TRBV19 | TGTGCCAGTAGTAAGAAGGCAGGGATCAATCAGCCCCAGCATTTT | CASSKKAGINQPQHF
TRBJ1-6 | NA | once | TRBV7-2 | TGTGCCAGCAGCGCGGGACCCTATAATTCACCCCTCCACTTT | CASSAGPYNSPLHF
TRBJ2-3 | NA | once | TRBV5-1 | TGCGCCAGCGGGGCTGCAGGGGAGGGAGATACGCAGTATTTT | CASGAAGEGDTQYF